This is a list of T cell receptor beta chains from one sample in a study of control samples from healthy donors and cancer patients. The protocol was immunoSEQ multiplex PCR, while the TCRdb copy is restricted to in-frame clones and leaves out a portion. The profile shows about 75,000 clones, 84% of them singletons. The specimen sequenced was blood. The source is a man in his forties or fifties in good health. The CDR3 runs from the conserved cysteine through the conserved F or W. D genes are given only for firm matches. Clone size is stated in some rows and not others, as once, few, many or a class when expanded.

CDR3nt	CDR3aa	d_gene	j_gene	abundance	v_gene
TGTGCCAGCAGCTTGCGCCAGGGGATGGATACGCAGTATTTT	CASSLRQGMDTQYF	NA	TRBJ2-3	NA	TRBV5-4
TGCGCCAGCAGTCTGGACCGGGACTATGGCTACACCTTC	CASSLDRDYGYTF	NA	TRBJ1-2	NA	TRBV10-2
TGTGCCAGCAGCCAAGTAGCGGGAGTATATAATGAGCAGTTCTTC	CASSQVAGVYNEQFF	TRBD2	TRBJ2-1	NA	TRBV3-1/TRBV3-2
TGTGCCACCAGTGATGCGGACAGGCTCAATCAGCCCCAGCATTTT	CATSDADRLNQPQHF	TRBD1	TRBJ1-5	few	TRBV24-1
TGTGCCAGCAGTCGAACTAGGCAGACCCTTGAGCAGTTCTTC	CASSRTRQTLEQFF	NA	TRBJ2-1	few	TRBV6-2/TRBV6-3
TGTGCCAGCAGCTTGAGACTTGAATACGAGCAGTACTTC	CASSLRLEYEQYF	NA	TRBJ2-7	NA	TRBV5-6
TGTGCCAGCAGTTACTCTAGCGGGACGAGCACAGATACGCAGTATTTT	CASSYSSGTSTDTQYF	TRBD2	TRBJ2-3	once	TRBV6-5
TGTGCCAGCAGTCTTCTTGGGGGAGAGCAGTTCTTC	CASSLLGGEQFF	NA	TRBJ2-1	NA	TRBV9
TGTGCTAGTCTCGGGACAGCAAACACTGAAGCTTTCTTT	CASLGTANTEAFF	TRBD1	TRBJ1-1	NA	TRBV12-5
TGTGCCAGCTCTGCCGACGGGGTGGGTCAGCCCCAGCATTTT	CASSADGVGQPQHF	NA	TRBJ1-5	few	TRBV18
TGTGCCACCAGTGGCCCAATTGGGACTAGTGGCACCGGGGAGCTGTTTTTT	CATSGPIGTSGTGELFF	TRBD2	TRBJ2-2	NA	TRBV24-1
TGTGCCTGGAGCGACGCCGGGCCACCTCGGGACAAAGCTTTCTTT	CAWSDAGPPRDKAFF	NA	TRBJ1-1	NA	TRBV30
TGTGCCATCAGTGAGTGGACGGCCGGGACTGAAGCTTTCTTT	CAISEWTAGTEAFF	NA	TRBJ1-1	NA	TRBV10-3
TGTGCCAGCAGCCCCCAGAACTCTGGGGCCAACGTCCTGACTTTC	CASSPQNSGANVLTF	NA	TRBJ2-6	NA	TRBV5-6
TGTGCCAGCTCCCCCCGCGCGGGAGGGACTTACAATGAGCAGTTCTTC	CASSPRAGGTYNEQFF	TRBD2	TRBJ2-1	NA	TRBV18
TGTGCCAGCAGCTTAACCTCCGGGACGGCTACCCCGCCATACTTC	CASSLTSGTATPPYF	NA	TRBJ2-7	NA	TRBV7-2
TGCAGCGTGCAGCGTCCGGGACTAGCGGGTTCCACAGATACGCAGTATTTT	CSVQRPGLAGSTDTQYF	TRBD2	TRBJ2-3	NA	TRBV29-1
TGTGCCTGTAATCCCTCGGGGGCGCGTGGAAACACCATATATTTT	CACNPSGARGNTIYF	NA	TRBJ1-3	NA	TRBV30
TGTGCCAGCAGCTCGGGACAGGGGGTGGAGCAGTACTTC	CASSSGQGVEQYF	TRBD1	TRBJ2-7	NA	TRBV5-4
TGTGCCAGCAGCGCCCCCCGGGGAACGCAGTATTTT	CASSAPRGTQYF	NA	TRBJ2-3	NA	TRBV7-3
TGTGCCTTCCGGGGCAAAGGGCCTACCGGGGAGCTGTTTTTT	CAFRGKGPTGELFF	NA	TRBJ2-2	NA	TRBV30
TGTGCCAGCAGCCAAGACACTTCCTACAATGAGCAGTTCTTC	CASSQDTSYNEQFF	NA	TRBJ2-1	NA	TRBV7-2
TGTGCCATTGGGGGGGGTCGTGGGGACTATGGCTACACCTTC	CAIGGGRGDYGYTF	NA	TRBJ1-2	NA	TRBV10-3
TGTGCCAGCAGTCCGACAGGGGGCTCGGGTCAGCCCCAGCATTTT	CASSPTGGSGQPQHF	TRBD1	TRBJ1-5	NA	TRBV6-5
TGTGCCAGCAGCTATCGGACAGGGGGCGTCACTGAAGCTTTCTTT	CASSYRTGGVTEAFF	TRBD1	TRBJ1-1	NA	TRBV3-1/TRBV3-2
TGTGCCTGGAGTCGACAGGGTGATCAGCCCCAGCATTTT	CAWSRQGDQPQHF	TRBD1	TRBJ1-5	NA	TRBV30
TGCAGCGCCCGGGGAGGGGCCAACACTGAAGCTTTCTTT	CSARGGANTEAFF	NA	TRBJ1-1	once	TRBV29-1
TGTGCCAGCAGCTTGGGCAACGGCTCCTACAATGAGCAGTTCTTC	CASSLGNGSYNEQFF	NA	TRBJ2-1	NA	TRBV11-3
TGTGCCAGCAGCTTCACTGGGACTCCCGGGGCCAACGTCCTGACTTTC	CASSFTGTPGANVLTF	NA	TRBJ2-6	NA	TRBV7-2
TGTGCCAGCAGCACCCCAGGGAAAGGCTACACCTTC	CASSTPGKGYTF	NA	TRBJ1-2	once	TRBV9
TGTGCCAGCTCACCAGCACTAGCGGGGGACAATGAGCAGTTCTTC	CASSPALAGDNEQFF	TRBD2	TRBJ2-1	once	TRBV18
TGTGCCAGCAGTCGTACCGCCGGTCCGTCCTCCTACAATGAGCAGTTCTTC	CASSRTAGPSSYNEQFF	NA	TRBJ2-1	NA	TRBV6-6
TGTGCCAGTAGTATAGATAACACGAAGCAGTACTTC	CASSIDNTKQYF	NA	TRBJ2-7	NA	TRBV19
TGTGCCAGCAGCCCCGGATTAGCGGGAGGGCCGAGTGGGACCGGGGAGCTGTTTTTT	CASSPGLAGGPSGTGELFF	TRBD2	TRBJ2-2	NA	TRBV11-3
TGTGCCAGTAGCCCCGGGGGCAGAGGGAGCACAGATACGCAGTATTTT	CASSPGGRGSTDTQYF	NA	TRBJ2-3	once	TRBV19
TGTGCCAGCAGCAACGGGCGACACTACTCTGGAAACACCATATATTTT	CASSNGRHYSGNTIYF	NA	TRBJ1-3	NA	TRBV3-1/TRBV3-2
TGTGCCAGCAGTTTATTGGCAGGGAGGGCCTACACCTTC	CASSLLAGRAYTF	NA	TRBJ1-2	few	TRBV12-3/TRBV12-4
TGTGCCTGGAGCCGACAGGGTCAGAGCACTGAAGCTTTCTTT	CAWSRQGQSTEAFF	TRBD1	TRBJ1-1	NA	TRBV30
TGTGCCAGCAGTTCCTCCGGACAGCGAGCTGGCGGGGAGCTGTTTTTT	CASSSSGQRAGGELFF	NA	TRBJ2-2	NA	TRBV25-1
TGTGCCAGCACCCAAGTACCAAGGGACACTGAAGCTTTCTTT	CASTQVPRDTEAFF	NA	TRBJ1-1	NA	TRBV4-2
TGTGCCAGCAGTCCTAGCGGGTGGGGCCAAGAGACCCAGTACTTC	CASSPSGWGQETQYF	TRBD2	TRBJ2-5	NA	TRBV28
TGTGCCAGCAGCTTAGACGCGGGAGTAGTTGAGCAGTTCTTC	CASSLDAGVVEQFF	TRBD2	TRBJ2-1	NA	TRBV7-9
TGTGCCAGCAGTGAGAACCAGGGTGTAGCTTTCTTT	CASSENQGVAFF	NA	TRBJ1-1	NA	TRBV6-1
TGCGCCAGCAGCTTATCAGCCTCTGGGGCCAACGTCCTGACTTTC	CASSLSASGANVLTF	NA	TRBJ2-6	NA	TRBV5-1
TGCGCCAGCAGCCAGGCCCGGGTATCGGGCTACAATCAGCCCCAGCATTTT	CASSQARVSGYNQPQHF	NA	TRBJ1-5	NA	TRBV4-3
TGTGCCAGCAGCATCAACACTGAAGCTTTCTTT	CASSINTEAFF	NA	TRBJ1-1	NA	TRBV5-6
TGCGCCAGCAGCCAAGTCGGTTATGGCTACACCTTC	CASSQVGYGYTF	NA	TRBJ1-2	NA	TRBV4-1
TGTGCCAGTAGGGGGACTAGCGGCTACAATGAGCAGTTCTTC	CASRGTSGYNEQFF	TRBD2	TRBJ2-1	NA	TRBV19
TGTGCCAGCAGCGCCTCGGGAATGTATGGCTACACCTTC	CASSASGMYGYTF	NA	TRBJ1-2	NA	TRBV5-6
TGCAGCGTTGGGAGTAGCGGTAACCCCTACGAGCAGTACTTC	CSVGSSGNPYEQYF	NA	TRBJ2-7	NA	TRBV29-1
TGTGCCAGTAGTGTCGACTTGGCCTCCTACAATGAGCAGTTCTTC	CASSVDLASYNEQFF	NA	TRBJ2-1	NA	TRBV19
TGTGCCAGCAGCTTAGCGGGGCGCTCCTACAATGAGCAGTTCTTC	CASSLAGRSYNEQFF	NA	TRBJ2-1	NA	TRBV7-2
TGTGCCATCACCAGGGGACTAGCGGGCCTCGGAGATACGCAGTATTTT	CAITRGLAGLGDTQYF	TRBD2	TRBJ2-3	NA	TRBV10-3
TGTGCCAGCAGCCCTGGACTAGCGGGAGTCTATGAGCAGTTCTTC	CASSPGLAGVYEQFF	TRBD2	TRBJ2-1	NA	TRBV11-2
TGTGCCAGCAGTATGACTACTGAAGCTTTCTTT	CASSMTTEAFF	NA	TRBJ1-1	NA	TRBV12-3/TRBV12-4
TGTGCCAGCTCACCGGAATTAGGGGGCAATCAGCCCCAGCATTTT	CASSPELGGNQPQHF	NA	TRBJ1-5	NA	TRBV18
TGTGCCAGCAGCTTGAGCGGGGTTAGGGAAAAGCAGTACTTC	CASSLSGVREKQYF	TRBD2	TRBJ2-7	NA	TRBV5-4